Listed below are T cell receptor beta chains from one sample, sequenced in a study of CD8 T cells in Susac syndrome. TCRdb reprocessed the immunoSEQ multiplex PCR reads with MiXCR, giving one entry per CDR3 protein. The sample has around 170,000 distinct CDR3 sequences, around 90% seen once. The sequencing sample was made of CD4+ T cells from PBMCs. These receptors originate from a human donor in good health. Each CDR3 is given with its conserved first and last residue. Fields, in order: V gene, D gene, J gene, clone size, CDR3 DNA, CDR3 protein. The D gene is left open where the match is weak. Clone sizes are given selectively: once, few, many, or a class where the clone is expanded.

v_gene: TRBV29-1; d_gene: TRBD1; j_gene: TRBJ1-2; abundance: -; CDR3nt: TGCAGCGCACGGACAGGGGAACTCGGCTACACCTTC; CDR3aa: CSARTGELGYTF
v_gene: TRBV19; d_gene: -; j_gene: TRBJ2-7; abundance: -; CDR3nt: TGTGCCAGTAGTAAGCAGGCGGGCTACGAGCAGTACTTC; CDR3aa: CASSKQAGYEQYF
v_gene: TRBV6-9; d_gene: -; j_gene: TRBJ2-7; abundance: -; CDR3nt: TGTGCCAGCAGTCCTTGGGCCCGCCCCCCCTACGAGCAGTACTTC; CDR3aa: CASSPWARPPYEQYF
v_gene: TRBV6-5; d_gene: TRBD2; j_gene: TRBJ2-1; abundance: -; CDR3nt: TGTGCCAGCAGTTACTATCGTTCGGCGGGAGGGAATGAGCAGTTCTTC; CDR3aa: CASSYYRSAGGNEQFF
v_gene: TRBV18; d_gene: -; j_gene: TRBJ1-4; abundance: -; CDR3nt: TGTGCCAGCTCAACCAATGGCCACACTGTCGCTAATGAAAAACTGTTTTTT; CDR3aa: CASSTNGHTVANEKLFF
v_gene: TRBV28; d_gene: -; j_gene: TRBJ2-7; abundance: -; CDR3nt: TGTGCCAGCACCATCAATACCTACGAGCAGTACTTC; CDR3aa: CASTINTYEQYF
v_gene: TRBV5-1; d_gene: -; j_gene: TRBJ2-3; abundance: -; CDR3nt: TGCGCCAGCAGCTTCGGGGAAGCCACAGATACGCAGTATTTT; CDR3aa: CASSFGEATDTQYF
v_gene: TRBV5-1; d_gene: TRBD1; j_gene: TRBJ2-3; abundance: -; CDR3nt: TGCGCCAGCAGCTTGGGAACAGGGGGCGCTACGGCAGATACGCAGTATTTT; CDR3aa: CASSLGTGGATADTQYF
v_gene: TRBV5-6; d_gene: -; j_gene: TRBJ2-7; abundance: -; CDR3nt: TGTGCCAGCAGTCTGGAGTCCCCCTACGAGCAGTACTTC; CDR3aa: CASSLESPYEQYF
v_gene: TRBV2; d_gene: -; j_gene: TRBJ1-5; abundance: -; CDR3nt: TGTGCCAGCAGTGATAGGCCACGGTTGCATTTT; CDR3aa: CASSDRPRLHF
v_gene: TRBV20-1; d_gene: -; j_gene: TRBJ1-4; abundance: -; CDR3nt: TGCAGTGCTCCCACAGAACCACCTAATGAAAAACTGTTTTTT; CDR3aa: CSAPTEPPNEKLFF
v_gene: TRBV18; d_gene: -; j_gene: TRBJ2-7; abundance: -; CDR3nt: TGTGCCAGCTCACCTCGGCGGGACAGTCTCTACGAGCAGTACTTC; CDR3aa: CASSPRRDSLYEQYF
v_gene: TRBV7-3; d_gene: TRBD2; j_gene: TRBJ2-7; abundance: -; CDR3nt: TGTGCCAGCAGCCAGACTAGCGGGAGCTCCTACGAGCAGTACTTC; CDR3aa: CASSQTSGSSYEQYF
v_gene: TRBV7-9; d_gene: -; j_gene: TRBJ2-1; abundance: -; CDR3nt: TGTGCCAGCAGCTTAGTTCTGGGACCAATTGGAAGGTACAATGAGCAGTTCTTC; CDR3aa: CASSLVLGPIGRYNEQFF
v_gene: TRBV4-1; d_gene: -; j_gene: TRBJ2-3; abundance: -; CDR3nt: TGCGCCAGCAGTCGCCGACAGGCGAGCACAGATACGCAGTATTTT; CDR3aa: CASSRRQASTDTQYF
v_gene: TRBV3-1; d_gene: -; j_gene: TRBJ1-4; abundance: -; CDR3nt: TGTGCCAGCAGCCCTCTCGGGGCAGGGCAGGAAAAACTGTTTTTT; CDR3aa: CASSPLGAGQEKLFF
v_gene: TRBV7-7; d_gene: -; j_gene: TRBJ2-5; abundance: -; CDR3nt: TGTGCCAGCAGCTCCCGAGGGGGGACAGAAGAGACCCAGTACTTC; CDR3aa: CASSSRGGTEETQYF
v_gene: TRBV7-9; d_gene: -; j_gene: TRBJ2-7; abundance: few; CDR3nt: TGTGCCAGCAGCTTGGACGGTTCTTACGAGCAGTACTTC; CDR3aa: CASSLDGSYEQYF
v_gene: TRBV20-1; d_gene: -; j_gene: TRBJ2-3; abundance: -; CDR3nt: TGCAGTGCTAGCCCGGGGAGGTTCACAGATACGCAGTATTTT; CDR3aa: CSASPGRFTDTQYF
v_gene: TRBV5-1; d_gene: TRBD1; j_gene: TRBJ2-3; abundance: once; CDR3nt: TGCGCCAGCAGCTACCGACAGGGCCTCACAGATACGCAGTATTTT; CDR3aa: CASSYRQGLTDTQYF
v_gene: TRBV24-1; d_gene: TRBD2; j_gene: TRBJ2-4; abundance: -; CDR3nt: TGTGCCACCCACCTAGCGGGGGACGGCAAAAACATTCAGTACTTC; CDR3aa: CATHLAGDGKNIQYF
v_gene: TRBV6-5; d_gene: TRBD1; j_gene: TRBJ2-7; abundance: -; CDR3nt: TGTGCCAGCAGTAAGGGACAGGCCTCCTACGAGCAGTACTTC; CDR3aa: CASSKGQASYEQYF
v_gene: TRBV7-2; d_gene: TRBD1; j_gene: TRBJ1-5; abundance: -; CDR3nt: TGTGCCAGCAGACTTGACAGGGAAGCGGGGCAGCCCCAGCATTTT; CDR3aa: CASRLDREAGQPQHF
v_gene: TRBV9; d_gene: TRBD2; j_gene: TRBJ2-1; abundance: -; CDR3nt: TGTGCCACCAGCGTAGGGCTAGCGGGAAAGGCGTTCTTC; CDR3aa: CATSVGLAGKAFF
v_gene: TRBV28; d_gene: -; j_gene: TRBJ2-5; abundance: -; CDR3nt: TGTGCCAGCCAGGGGCAGGGGGGACAGACCCAGTACTTC; CDR3aa: CASQGQGGQTQYF
v_gene: TRBV29-1; d_gene: -; j_gene: TRBJ2-5; abundance: -; CDR3nt: TGCAGCGTTGACAGGGGGGCGGAGACCCAGTACTTC; CDR3aa: CSVDRGAETQYF
v_gene: TRBV19; d_gene: -; j_gene: TRBJ2-2; abundance: -; CDR3nt: TGTGCCAGTACCCTAGGGGGATACACCGGGGAGCTGTTTTTT; CDR3aa: CASTLGGYTGELFF
v_gene: TRBV5-1; d_gene: TRBD2; j_gene: TRBJ2-3; abundance: -; CDR3nt: TGCGCCAGCAGCTTGGATACACTAGCGGGGGGGTCAGATACGCAGTATTTT; CDR3aa: CASSLDTLAGGSDTQYF
v_gene: TRBV6-5; d_gene: -; j_gene: TRBJ1-2; abundance: -; CDR3nt: TGTGCCAGCGGAGCTACGACAGGTTCCAACTATGGCTACACCTTC; CDR3aa: CASGATTGSNYGYTF
v_gene: TRBV6-2/TRBV6-3; d_gene: TRBD2; j_gene: TRBJ2-2; abundance: -; CDR3nt: TGTGCCAGCAGCCCCAGACTAGCGAAGAACACCGGGGAGCTGTTTTTT; CDR3aa: CASSPRLAKNTGELFF
v_gene: TRBV6-2/TRBV6-3; d_gene: -; j_gene: TRBJ1-1; abundance: -; CDR3nt: TGTGCCAGCAGTCCAGGCAGCCCGGGACCCCCGGGCACTGAAGCTTTCTTT; CDR3aa: CASSPGSPGPPGTEAFF
v_gene: TRBV6-5; d_gene: -; j_gene: TRBJ2-7; abundance: few; CDR3nt: TGTGCCAGCAGCCGTAGCGGAAGCTACGAGCAGTACTTC; CDR3aa: CASSRSGSYEQYF
v_gene: TRBV28; d_gene: -; j_gene: TRBJ1-1; abundance: -; CDR3nt: TGTGCCAGCAGACCCTCCCTGGGAGGAAGTACTGAAGCTTTCTTT; CDR3aa: CASRPSLGGSTEAFF
v_gene: TRBV10-3; d_gene: TRBD1; j_gene: TRBJ2-5; abundance: -; CDR3nt: TGTGCCACGTGGGACAGCCAAGAGACCCAGTACTTC; CDR3aa: CATWDSQETQYF
v_gene: TRBV20-1; d_gene: -; j_gene: TRBJ2-7; abundance: -; CDR3nt: TGCAGTGCTGAAGGACGGGGAAATTCCTACGAGCAGTACTTC; CDR3aa: CSAEGRGNSYEQYF
v_gene: TRBV30; d_gene: TRBD1; j_gene: TRBJ1-6; abundance: -; CDR3nt: TGTGCCTGGAGTCGCAGACAGGGGAGTTCACCCCTCCACTTT; CDR3aa: CAWSRRQGSSPLHF
v_gene: TRBV25-1; d_gene: -; j_gene: TRBJ1-4; abundance: -; CDR3nt: TGTGCCAGCAGTTCAGGACACCAACTGTTTTTT; CDR3aa: CASSSGHQLFF
v_gene: TRBV29-1; d_gene: TRBD1; j_gene: TRBJ1-2; abundance: -; CDR3nt: TGCAGCGTCACGACAGGGGCTAACTATGGCTACACCTTC; CDR3aa: CSVTTGANYGYTF
v_gene: TRBV5-1; d_gene: -; j_gene: TRBJ1-1; abundance: -; CDR3nt: TGCGCCAGCAGCCCAAGTTTGAACACTGAAGCTTTCTTT; CDR3aa: CASSPSLNTEAFF
v_gene: TRBV10-3; d_gene: -; j_gene: TRBJ2-3; abundance: -; CDR3nt: TGTGCCATCAGTGAGCAGGCAGATACGCAGTATTTT; CDR3aa: CAISEQADTQYF
v_gene: TRBV28; d_gene: -; j_gene: TRBJ2-1; abundance: -; CDR3nt: TGTGCCAGCAGGGGGGGGGCGGGACCATACAATGAGCAGTTCTTC; CDR3aa: CASRGGAGPYNEQFF
v_gene: TRBV4-3; d_gene: -; j_gene: TRBJ1-6; abundance: -; CDR3nt: TGCGCCAGCAGCCAAGCAGGCGAAAACAGCCGTAATTCACCCCTCCACTTT; CDR3aa: CASSQAGENSRNSPLHF
v_gene: TRBV29-1; d_gene: -; j_gene: TRBJ1-4; abundance: once; CDR3nt: TGCAGCGTTGGAGGTGAAAAACTGTTTTTT; CDR3aa: CSVGGEKLFF
v_gene: TRBV28; d_gene: -; j_gene: TRBJ1-1; abundance: -; CDR3nt: TGTGCCAGCGCTTCGGGGGGGACAGAAGCTTTCTTT; CDR3aa: CASASGGTEAFF
v_gene: TRBV5-1; d_gene: -; j_gene: TRBJ2-3; abundance: -; CDR3nt: TGCGCCAGCAGCTCCACGATGGATACGCAGTATTTT; CDR3aa: CASSSTMDTQYF
v_gene: TRBV10-3; d_gene: TRBD2; j_gene: TRBJ2-5; abundance: -; CDR3nt: TGTGCCATCAGTCTAGCGGGGACGGAAAAGACCCAGTACTTC; CDR3aa: CAISLAGTEKTQYF
v_gene: TRBV6-2/TRBV6-3; d_gene: -; j_gene: TRBJ1-1; abundance: few; CDR3nt: TGTGCCAGCAGTTACTCAGCCCGGTTTCAAACTGAAGCTTTCTTT; CDR3aa: CASSYSARFQTEAFF
v_gene: TRBV5-1; d_gene: -; j_gene: TRBJ2-1; abundance: -; CDR3nt: TGCGCCAGCAGCTTGATGGACAGCAACAATGAGCAGTTCTTC; CDR3aa: CASSLMDSNNEQFF
v_gene: TRBV7-2; d_gene: TRBD1; j_gene: TRBJ2-7; abundance: -; CDR3nt: TGTGCCAGCAGCTTAGCGGGACAGGTCTCCTACGAGCAGTACTTC; CDR3aa: CASSLAGQVSYEQYF
v_gene: TRBV6-5; d_gene: TRBD1; j_gene: TRBJ2-5; abundance: -; CDR3nt: TGTGCCAGCAGTTACTCGAAGTATCTTGTTGGACAGGGGGGGCGCGAGACCCAGTACTTC; CDR3aa: CASSYSKYLVGQGGRETQYF